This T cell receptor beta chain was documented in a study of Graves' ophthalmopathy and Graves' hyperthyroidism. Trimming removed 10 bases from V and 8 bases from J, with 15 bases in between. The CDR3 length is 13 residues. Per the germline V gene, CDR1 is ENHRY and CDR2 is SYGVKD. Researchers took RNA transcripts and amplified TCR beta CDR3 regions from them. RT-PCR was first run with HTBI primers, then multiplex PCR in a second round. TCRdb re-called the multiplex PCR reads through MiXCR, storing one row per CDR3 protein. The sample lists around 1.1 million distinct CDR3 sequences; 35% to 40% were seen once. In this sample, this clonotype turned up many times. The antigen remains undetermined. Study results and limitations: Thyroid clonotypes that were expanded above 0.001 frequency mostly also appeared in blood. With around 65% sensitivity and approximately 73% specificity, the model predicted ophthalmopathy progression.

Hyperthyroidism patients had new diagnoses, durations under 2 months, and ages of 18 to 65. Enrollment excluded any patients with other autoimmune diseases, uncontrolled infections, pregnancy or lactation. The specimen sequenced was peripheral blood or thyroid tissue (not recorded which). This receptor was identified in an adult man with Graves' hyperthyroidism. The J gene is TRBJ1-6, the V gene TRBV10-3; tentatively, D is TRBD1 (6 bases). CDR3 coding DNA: TGTGCCACAAGCGGGACATCCGATTCACCCCTCCACTTT. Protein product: CATSGTSDSPLHF.